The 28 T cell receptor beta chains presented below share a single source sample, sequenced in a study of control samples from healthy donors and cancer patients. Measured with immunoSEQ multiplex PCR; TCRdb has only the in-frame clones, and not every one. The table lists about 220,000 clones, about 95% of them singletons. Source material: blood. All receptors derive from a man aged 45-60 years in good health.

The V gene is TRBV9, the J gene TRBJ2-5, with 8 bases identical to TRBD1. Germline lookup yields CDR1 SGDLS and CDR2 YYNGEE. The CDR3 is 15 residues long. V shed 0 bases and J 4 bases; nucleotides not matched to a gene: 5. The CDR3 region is CASSVGQGKGETQYF. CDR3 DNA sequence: TGTGCCAGCAGCGTAGGACAGGGGAAGGGAGAGACCCAGTACTTC.

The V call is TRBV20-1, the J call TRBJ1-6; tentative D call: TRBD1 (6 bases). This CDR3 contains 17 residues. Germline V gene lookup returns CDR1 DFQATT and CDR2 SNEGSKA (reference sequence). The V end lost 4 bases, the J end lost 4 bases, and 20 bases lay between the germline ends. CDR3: CSAIELGGGMYNSPLHF. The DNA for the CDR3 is TGCAGTGCTATTGAATTAGGGGGTGGTATGTATAATTCACCCCTCCACTTT.

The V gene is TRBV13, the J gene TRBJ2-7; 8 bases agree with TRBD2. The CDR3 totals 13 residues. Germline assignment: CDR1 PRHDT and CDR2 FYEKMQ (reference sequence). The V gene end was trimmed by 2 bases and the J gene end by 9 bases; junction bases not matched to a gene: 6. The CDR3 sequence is CASSLRQAGGQYV. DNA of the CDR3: TGTGCCAGCAGCTTACGTCAGGCGGGAGGGCAGTACGTC.

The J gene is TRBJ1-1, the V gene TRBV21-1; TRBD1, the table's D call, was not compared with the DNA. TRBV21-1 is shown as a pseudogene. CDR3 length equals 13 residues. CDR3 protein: CASSKRTENEAFF. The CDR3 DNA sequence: TGTGCCAGCAGCAAAAGGACAGAGAATGAAGCTTTCTTT.

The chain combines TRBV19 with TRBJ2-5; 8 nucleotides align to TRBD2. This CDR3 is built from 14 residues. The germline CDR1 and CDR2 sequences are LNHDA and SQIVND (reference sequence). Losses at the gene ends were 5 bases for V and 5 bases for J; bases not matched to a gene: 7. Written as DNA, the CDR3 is TGTGCCAGTAGTGGTAGCGGGACGAGGGAGACCCAGTACTTC. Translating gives CASSGSGTRETQYF.

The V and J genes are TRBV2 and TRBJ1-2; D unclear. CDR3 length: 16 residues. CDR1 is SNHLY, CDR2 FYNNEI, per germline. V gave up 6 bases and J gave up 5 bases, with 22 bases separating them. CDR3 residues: CASSPTVPRIIYGYTF. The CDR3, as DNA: TGTGCCAGCAGCCCTACCGTACCCCGGATTATATATGGCTACACCTTC.

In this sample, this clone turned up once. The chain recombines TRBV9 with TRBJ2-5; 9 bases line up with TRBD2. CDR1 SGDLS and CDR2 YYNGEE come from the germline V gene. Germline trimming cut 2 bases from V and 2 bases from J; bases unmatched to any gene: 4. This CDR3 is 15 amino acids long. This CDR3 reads CASSVLAGPQETQYF. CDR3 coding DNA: TGTGCCAGCAGCGTCCTAGCGGGGCCACAAGAGACCCAGTACTTC.

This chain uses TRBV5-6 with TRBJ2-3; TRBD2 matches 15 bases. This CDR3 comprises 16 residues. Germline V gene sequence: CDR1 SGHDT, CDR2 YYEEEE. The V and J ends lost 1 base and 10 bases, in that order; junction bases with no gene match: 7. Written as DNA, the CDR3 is TGTGCCAGCAGCTTGCTGGGGACTAGCGGGGGGACGCCGCAGTATTTT. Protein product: CASSLLGTSGGTPQYF.

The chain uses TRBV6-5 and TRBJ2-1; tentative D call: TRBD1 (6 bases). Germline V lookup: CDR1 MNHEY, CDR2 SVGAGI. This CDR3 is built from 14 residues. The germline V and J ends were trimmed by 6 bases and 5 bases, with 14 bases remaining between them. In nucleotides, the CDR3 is TGTGCCAGCAGAGGGGTTGCAGGGGACAATGAGCAGTTCTTC. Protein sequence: CASRGVAGDNEQFF.

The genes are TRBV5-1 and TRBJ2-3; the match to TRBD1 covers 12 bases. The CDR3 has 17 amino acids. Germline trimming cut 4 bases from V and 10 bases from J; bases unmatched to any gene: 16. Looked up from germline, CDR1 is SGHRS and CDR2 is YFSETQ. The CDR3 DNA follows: TGCGCCAGCAGCCCAGCCATGACGGGACAGGGGGCCGGGGCGCAGTATTTT. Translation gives CASSPAMTGQGAGAQYF.

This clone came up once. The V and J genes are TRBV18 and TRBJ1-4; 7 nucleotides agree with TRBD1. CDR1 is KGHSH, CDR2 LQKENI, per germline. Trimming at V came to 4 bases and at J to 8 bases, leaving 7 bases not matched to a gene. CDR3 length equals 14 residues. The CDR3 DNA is TGTGCCAGCTCACTGGGACAGCAATTCGAAAAACTGTTTTTT. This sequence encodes CASSLGQQFEKLFF.

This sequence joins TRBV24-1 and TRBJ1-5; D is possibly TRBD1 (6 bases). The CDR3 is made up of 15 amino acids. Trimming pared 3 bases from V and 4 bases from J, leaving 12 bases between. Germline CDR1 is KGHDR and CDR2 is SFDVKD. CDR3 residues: CATSDVQGNNQPQHF. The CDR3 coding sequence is TGTGCCACCAGTGATGTACAGGGCAATAATCAGCCCCAGCATTTT.

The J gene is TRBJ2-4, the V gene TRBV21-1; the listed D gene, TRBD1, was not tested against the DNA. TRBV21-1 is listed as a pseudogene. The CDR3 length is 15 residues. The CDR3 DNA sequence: TGTGCCAGCAGCAAAGCGCAGTTGGGCGTGTACATTCAGTACTTC. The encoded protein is CASSKAQLGVYIQYF.

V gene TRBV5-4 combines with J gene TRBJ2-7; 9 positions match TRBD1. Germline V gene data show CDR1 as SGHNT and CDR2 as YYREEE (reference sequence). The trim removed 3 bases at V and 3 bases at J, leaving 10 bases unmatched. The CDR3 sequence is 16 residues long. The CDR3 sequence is CASSSPGQGMVYEQYF. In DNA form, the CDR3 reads TGTGCCAGCAGCTCGCCGGGACAGGGAATGGTCTACGAGCAGTACTTC.

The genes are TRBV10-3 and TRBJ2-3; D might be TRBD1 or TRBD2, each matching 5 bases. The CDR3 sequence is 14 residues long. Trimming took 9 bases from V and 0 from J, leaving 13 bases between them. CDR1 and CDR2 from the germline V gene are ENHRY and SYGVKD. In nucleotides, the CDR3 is TGTGCCATTTCCCCGGGACGGAGCACAGATACGCAGTATTTT. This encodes CAISPGRSTDTQYF.

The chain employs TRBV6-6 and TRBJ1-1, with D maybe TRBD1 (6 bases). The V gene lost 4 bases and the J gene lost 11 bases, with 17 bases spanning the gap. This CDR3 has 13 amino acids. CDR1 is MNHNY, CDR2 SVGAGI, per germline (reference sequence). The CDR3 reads CASSSGQSFGAFF. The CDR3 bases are TGTGCCAGCAGTTCAGGACAGTCCTTTGGTGCTTTCTTT.

CDR3 bases: TGCGCCAGCAGCTACTTACAGGGATCAACAGATACGCAGTATTTT. Translated, it gives CASSYLQGSTDTQYF. The chain employs TRBV5-1 and TRBJ2-3; a weak D match, TRBD1 (6 bases). The V end was cut by 3 bases, the J end by 3 bases, with 14 bases between. The CDR3 length is 15 residues. CDR1 SGHRS and CDR2 YFSETQ come from the germline V gene.

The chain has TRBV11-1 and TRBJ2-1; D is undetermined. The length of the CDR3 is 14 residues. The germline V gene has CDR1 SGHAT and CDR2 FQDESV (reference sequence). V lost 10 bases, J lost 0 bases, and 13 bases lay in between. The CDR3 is CATALEPSYNEQFF. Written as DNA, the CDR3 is TGTGCCACGGCTCTAGAGCCCTCCTACAATGAGCAGTTCTTC.

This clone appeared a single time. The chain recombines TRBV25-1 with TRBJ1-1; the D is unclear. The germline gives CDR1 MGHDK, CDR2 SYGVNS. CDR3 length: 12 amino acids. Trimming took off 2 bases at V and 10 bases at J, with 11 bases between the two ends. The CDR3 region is CASSEAERVAFF. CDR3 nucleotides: TGTGCCAGCAGTGAAGCCGAACGCGTAGCTTTCTTT.

The CDR3: CASSVDGQAYGYTF. As DNA, the CDR3 is TGTGCCAGCAGCGTAGACGGGCAGGCCTATGGCTACACCTTC. This chain links TRBV9 with TRBJ1-2; D uncertain. This CDR3 is 14 amino acids long. Per germline, CDR1 SGDLS and CDR2 YYNGEE. Trimming stripped 0 bases from V and 4 bases from J, with 10 bases between.

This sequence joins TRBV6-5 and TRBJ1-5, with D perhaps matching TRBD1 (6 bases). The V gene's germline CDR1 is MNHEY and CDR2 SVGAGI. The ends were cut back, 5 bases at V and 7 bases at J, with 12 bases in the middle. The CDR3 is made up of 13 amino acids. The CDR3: CASSHREVQPQHF. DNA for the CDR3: TGTGCCAGCAGTCACAGGGAGGTGCAGCCCCAGCATTTT.

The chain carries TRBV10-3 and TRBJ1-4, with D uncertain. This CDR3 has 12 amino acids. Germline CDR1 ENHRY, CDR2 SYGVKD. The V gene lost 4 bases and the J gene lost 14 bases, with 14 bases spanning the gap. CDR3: CAISGEGLRLFF. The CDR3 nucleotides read TGTGCCATCAGTGGGGAAGGACTCAGGCTGTTTTTT.

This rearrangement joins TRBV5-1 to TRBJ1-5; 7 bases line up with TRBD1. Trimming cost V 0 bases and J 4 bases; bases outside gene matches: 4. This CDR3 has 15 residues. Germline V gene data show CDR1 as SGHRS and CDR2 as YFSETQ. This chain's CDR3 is CASSLGSTGNQPQHF. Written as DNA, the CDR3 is TGCGCCAGCAGCTTGGGGTCGACAGGGAATCAGCCCCAGCATTTT.

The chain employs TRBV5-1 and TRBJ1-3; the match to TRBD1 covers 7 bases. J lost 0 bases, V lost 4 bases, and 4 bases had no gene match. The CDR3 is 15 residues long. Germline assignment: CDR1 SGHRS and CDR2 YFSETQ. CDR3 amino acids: CASSPGQSSGNTIYF. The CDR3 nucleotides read TGCGCCAGCAGCCCGGGACAGAGCTCTGGAAACACCATATATTTT.

Here the CDR3 DNA reads TGCGCCAGCAGCCAAGATATGGCAGGGGTGGTCACTGAAGCTTTCTTT. It yields the protein CASSQDMAGVVTEAFF. V usage is TRBV4-1 and J usage is TRBJ1-1, with TRBD1 as a possible D gene (6 bases). The V end lost 0 bases, the J end lost 4 bases, and 15 bases lay between the germline ends. Germline V CDR1 and CDR2: MGHRA, YSYEKL. This CDR3 is 16 amino acids long.

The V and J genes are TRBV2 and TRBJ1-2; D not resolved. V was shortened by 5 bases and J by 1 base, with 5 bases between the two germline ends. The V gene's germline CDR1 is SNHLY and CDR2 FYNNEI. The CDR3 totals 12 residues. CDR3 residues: CASSKDNYGYTF. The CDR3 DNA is TGTGCCAGCAGTAAGGATAACTATGGCTACACCTTC.

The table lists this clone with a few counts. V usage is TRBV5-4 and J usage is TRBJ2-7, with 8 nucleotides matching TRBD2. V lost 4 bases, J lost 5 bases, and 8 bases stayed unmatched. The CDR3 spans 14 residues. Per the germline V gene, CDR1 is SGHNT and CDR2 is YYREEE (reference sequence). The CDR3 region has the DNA TGTGCCAGCAGCCAAAGCGGGACTAGTAACGAGCAGTACTTC. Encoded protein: CASSQSGTSNEQYF.

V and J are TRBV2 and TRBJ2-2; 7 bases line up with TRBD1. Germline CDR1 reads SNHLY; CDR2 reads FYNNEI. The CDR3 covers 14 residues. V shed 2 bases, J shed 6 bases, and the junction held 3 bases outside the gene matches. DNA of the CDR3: TGTGCCAGCAGTGAAACAGGGGCCCCCGGGGAGCTGTTTTTT. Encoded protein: CASSETGAPGELFF. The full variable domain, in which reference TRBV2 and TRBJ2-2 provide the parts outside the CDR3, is EPEVTQTPSHQVTQMGQEVILRCVPISNHLYFYWYRQILGQKVEFLVSFYNNEISEKSEIFDDQFSVERPDGSNFTLKIRSTKLEDSAMYFCASSETGAPGELFFGEGSRLTVL.